What follows are 13 T cell receptor beta chains derived from one specimen sequenced in a study of blood T cell repertoires in COVID-19. Data came from immunoSEQ multiplex PCR; TCRdb stores just in-frame clones and leaves some out. The sample shows some 350,000 clones, around 90% of them seen only once. Sequencing input: peripheral blood. These receptors were taken from a man younger than 35 with active or convalescent COVID-19.

This clone was seen a few times. The chain has TRBV7-3 and TRBJ1-6, with a tentative D call TRBD1 (6 bases). Trimming pared 2 bases from V and 8 bases from J, leaving 22 bases between. Looked up from germline, CDR1 is SGHTA and CDR2 is FQGTGA. The CDR3 sequence is 18 residues long. This CDR3 reads CASSLWPQGSGVDSPLHF. DNA for the CDR3: TGTGCCAGCAGCTTATGGCCCCAGGGGTCTGGTGTTGATTCACCCCTCCACTTT.

This chain links TRBV4-2 with TRBJ1-4; TRBD1 might be the D (5 bases). The CDR3 has 16 amino acids. V lost 4 bases and J lost 0, with 12 bases in between. CDR1 and CDR2 from the germline V gene are LGHNA and YNFKEQ. CDR3 sequence reads: CASSPGGGATNEKLFF. In DNA, the CDR3 is TGTGCCAGCAGCCCGGGAGGAGGGGCAACTAATGAAAAACTGTTTTTT.

V gene TRBV9 combines with J gene TRBJ2-1; tentative D call: TRBD2 (5 bases). The length of the CDR3 is 15 residues. Germline V gene sequence: CDR1 SGDLS, CDR2 YYNGEE. V was pared by 4 bases and J by 3 bases, with 14 bases between. The CDR3, as DNA: TGTGCCAGCAGCTCTAGGGCAGGAGGCTACAATGAGCAGTTCTTC. Protein sequence: CASSSRAGGYNEQFF.

The chain recombines TRBV27 with TRBJ2-7; 14 bases are a match to TRBD2. The J segment lost 4 bases and the V segment lost 0 bases, leaving 2 bases of the junction unmatched. The CDR3 loop spans 16 amino acids. CDR1 MNHEY and CDR2 SMNVEV come from the germline V gene (reference sequence). The CDR3 sequence: CASSLSGLAGVYEQYF. DNA for the CDR3: TGTGCCAGCAGTTTATCGGGACTAGCGGGAGTGTACGAGCAGTACTTC.

This clone was detected once. The J gene is TRBJ1-5, the V gene TRBV19; D perhaps matches TRBD1 (5 bases). Germline V gene sequence: CDR1 LNHDA, CDR2 SQIVND (reference sequence). V lost 5 bases and J 0 bases, leaving 8 bases between the germline ends. The CDR3 spans 14 residues. The CDR3 DNA sequence: TGTGCCAGTAGTCGGGACTTTAGCAATCAGCCCCAGCATTTT. Translation gives CASSRDFSNQPQHF.

The chain recombines TRBV10-3 with TRBJ2-1, with a possible D match to TRBD2 (5 bases). The CDR3 contains 15 residues. Germline loops: CDR1 ENHRY, CDR2 SYGVKD. Deletions cut 2 bases from V and 6 bases from J, with 14 bases between. The CDR3 region has the DNA TGTGCCATCAGTGAGGTTGACGCTCGGGGCAATGAGCAGTTCTTC. Its protein product is CAISEVDARGNEQFF.

The chain has TRBV4-2 and TRBJ2-1; 11 bases are shared with TRBD2. The CDR3 length is 17 residues. Germline loops: CDR1 LGHNA, CDR2 YNFKEQ. V was clipped by 0 bases and J by 8 bases; unmatched bases: 9. In DNA, the CDR3 is TGTGCCAGCAGCCAAGAGAATAGCGGGGGGGCACTTTATGAGCAGTTCTTC. It codes for CASSQENSGGALYEQFF.

The V gene is TRBV7-8, the J gene TRBJ2-7; D is ambiguous. Trimming removed 2 bases at V and 4 bases at J, with 9 bases between. Germline CDR1 is SGHVS and CDR2 is FQNEAQ. This CDR3 contains 13 residues. The CDR3 nucleotides read TGTGCCAGCAGCTTAACGTTACAGTACGAGCAGTACTTC. Translating it yields CASSLTLQYEQYF.

The chain joins TRBV7-3 to TRBJ2-1, with TRBD2 matching 8 bases. Germline V lookup: CDR1 SGHTA, CDR2 FQGTGA. The CDR3 covers 12 residues. The V segment lost 7 bases and the J segment 10 bases; nucleotides outside the gene matches: 6. CDR3: CASTTPGGEQFF. For the CDR3, the DNA is TGTGCCAGCACCACCCCGGGGGGGGAGCAGTTCTTC.

The chain uses TRBV4-2 and TRBJ2-5; a weak D match, TRBD2 (6 bases). Germline V gene lookup returns CDR1 LGHNA and CDR2 YNFKEQ. This CDR3 is 12 amino acids long. Trimming removed 0 bases at V and 13 bases at J, with 12 bases between. The CDR3 DNA reads as TGTGCCAGCAGCCAAGATCGGAGGGCCCGGTACTTC. This codes for CASSQDRRARYF.

The sample holds one count of this clone. This chain joins TRBV27 and TRBJ1-2; no definite D call. The CDR3 is 14 amino acids. The V and J ends lost 2 bases and 0 bases respectively, with 7 bases between them. Germline CDR1 MNHEY, CDR2 SMNVEV (reference sequence). The CDR3 here is CASSLQYTNYGYTF. The CDR3 DNA reads as TGTGCCAGCAGTTTACAGTATACTAACTATGGCTACACCTTC.

The rearrangement links TRBV18 to TRBJ2-3; D gene uncertain. V lost 6 bases and J lost 0, with 10 bases in between. The germline V gene encodes CDR1 KGHSH and CDR2 LQKENI. This CDR3 is built from 14 residues. This CDR3 is CASSSPTSTDTQYF. The CDR3 coding sequence is TGTGCCAGCTCCTCTCCCACTAGCACAGATACGCAGTATTTT. The whole variable domain, remainder taken from reference TRBV18 and TRBJ2-3, is NAGVMQNPRHLVRRRGQEARLRCSPMKGHSHVYWYRQLPEEGLKFMVYLQKENIIDESGMPKERFSAEFPKEGPSILRIQQVVRGDSAAYFCASSSPTSTDTQYFGPGTRLTVL.

The chain recombines TRBV9 with TRBJ1-5; D is perhaps TRBD1 (6 bases). Germline CDR1 reads SGDLS; CDR2 reads YYNGEE. With 2 bases removed from V and 4 bases from J, the gap between germline ends came to 16 bases. The CDR3 loop spans 16 amino acids. CDR3 sequence (DNA): TGTGCCAGCAGCGTCCCAACAGGGAAAAGGAATCAGCCCCAGCATTTT. Translated, it gives CASSVPTGKRNQPQHF.